The text below deals with one T cell receptor (beta chain). The sample belongs to a study of cytomegalovirus exposure and HLA in healthy donors. Study at large: Inside one of the first data releases sat about 91 million unique TCRs taken from HLA-typed donors.

After removal of 5 bases from V and 0 bases from J, the junction contained 5 bases not matched to a gene. Germline CDR1 is SEHNR and CDR2 is FQNEAQ (reference sequence). The CDR3 extends over 15 amino acids. The PCR contained 60 Vbeta and 13 Jbeta primers. In the original analysis: The authors later counted about 80 million unique TCR beta chains, around 9.9 million of them shared. This table comes from immunoSEQ multiplex PCR, and its TCRdb copy is limited to in-frame clones, with some not included. V, J and clone size reflect that table, while D and trimming were determined from the DNA. The table lists roughly 160,000 clones, about 82% of them singletons, with approximately 7% in the top ten.

The sequence derives from a woman in her 30s in good health and CMV-seropositive. The sequenced sample consisted of PBMCs. V and J are TRBV7-9 and TRBJ1-2; TRBD1 agrees at 8 bases. The CDR3 spells CASSPWDRSNYGYTF. As DNA, the CDR3 is TGTGCCAGCAGCCCTTGGGACAGGTCTAACTATGGCTACACCTTC.